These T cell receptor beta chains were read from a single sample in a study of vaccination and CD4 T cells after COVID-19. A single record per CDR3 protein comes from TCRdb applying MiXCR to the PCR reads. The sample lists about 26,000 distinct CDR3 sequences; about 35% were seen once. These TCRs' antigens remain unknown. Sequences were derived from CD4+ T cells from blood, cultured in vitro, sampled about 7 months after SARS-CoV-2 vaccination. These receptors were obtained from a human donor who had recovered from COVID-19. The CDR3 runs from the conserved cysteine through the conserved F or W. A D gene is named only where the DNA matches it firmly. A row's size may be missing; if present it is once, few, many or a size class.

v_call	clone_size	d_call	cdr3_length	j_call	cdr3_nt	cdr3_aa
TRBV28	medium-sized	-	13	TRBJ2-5	TGTGCCAGCAATGATGGAGGGCAAGAGACCCAGTACTTC	CASNDGGQETQYF
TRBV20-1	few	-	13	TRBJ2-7	TGCAGTGCTAGAGACGGCAGGGCCTACGAGCAGTACTTC	CSARDGRAYEQYF
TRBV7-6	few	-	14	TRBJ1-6	TGTGCCAGCAGCCAACGGGGGCCTAATTCACCCCTCCACTTT	CASSQRGPNSPLHF
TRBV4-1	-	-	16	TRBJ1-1	TGCGCCAGCAGCCTAGATAGGGTCGCTCAGAACACTGAAGCTTTCTTT	CASSLDRVAQNTEAFF
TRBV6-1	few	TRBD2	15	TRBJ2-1	TGTGCCAGCGGGGAAACTAGCGGGGTATACAATGAGCAGTTCTTC	CASGETSGVYNEQFF
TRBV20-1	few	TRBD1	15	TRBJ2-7	TGCAGTGCTAATACGGGACAGGGGGCCTCCTACGAGCAGTACTTC	CSANTGQGASYEQYF
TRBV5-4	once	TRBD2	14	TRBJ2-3	TGTGCCAGCACGCGCGGGGGTGACACAGATACGCAGTATTTT	CASTRGGDTDTQYF
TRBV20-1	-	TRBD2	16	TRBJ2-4	TGCAGTGCTATCAGTCGTCGTAGCGGGAGCCAGGACATTCAGTACTTC	CSAISRRSGSQDIQYF
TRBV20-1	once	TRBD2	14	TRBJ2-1	TGCAGTGCTGTAGCGGGAGGGCCAAACAATGAGCAGTTCTTC	CSAVAGGPNNEQFF
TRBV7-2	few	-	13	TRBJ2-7	TGTGCCAGCAGTAAGGGCCCTTTAAATGAGCAGTACTTC	CASSKGPLNEQYF
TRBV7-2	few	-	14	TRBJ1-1	TGTGCCAGCAGCTTAGGTCCAAGAGGAACTGAAGCTTTCTTT	CASSLGPRGTEAFF
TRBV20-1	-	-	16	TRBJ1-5	TGCAGTGACCCGCCCGGGGGAGCTCGTAGCAATCAGCCCCAGCATTTT	CSDPPGGARSNQPQHF
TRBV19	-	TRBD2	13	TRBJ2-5	TGTGCCACCACGGGAGGGAGTTTGGAGACCCAGTACTTC	CATTGGSLETQYF
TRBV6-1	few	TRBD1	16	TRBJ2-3	TGTGCCAGCAGGAGGGGGAGAGGGGGCAATTTTGATACGCAGTATTTT	CASRRGRGGNFDTQYF
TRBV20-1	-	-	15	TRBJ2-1	TGCAGTGCAAAGCCGGGACCCCCGAGGTACAATGAGCAGTTCTTC	CSAKPGPPRYNEQFF
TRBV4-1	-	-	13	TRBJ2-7	TGCGCCAGCAGCCAGGCCGGGTCCTACGAGCAGTACTTC	CASSQAGSYEQYF
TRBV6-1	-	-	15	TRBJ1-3	TGTGCCAGCAAGGTCGACAGTGTCTCTGGAAACACCATATATTTT	CASKVDSVSGNTIYF
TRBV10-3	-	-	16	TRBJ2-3	TGTGCCATCAGTGAAACTGGGACAATAGGCACAGATACGCAGTATTTT	CAISETGTIGTDTQYF
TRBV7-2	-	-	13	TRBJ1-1	TGTGCCAGCAGCTCCGGACAGACCGGAGGAGCTTTCTTT	CASSSGQTGGAFF
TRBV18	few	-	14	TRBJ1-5	TGTGCCAGCTCACCGGCCAGGGAGGATCAGCCCCAGCATTTT	CASSPAREDQPQHF
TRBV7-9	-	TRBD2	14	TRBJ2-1	TGTGCCAGCAGCCCCCGGGGGGGTTTCAATGAGCAGTTCTTC	CASSPRGGFNEQFF
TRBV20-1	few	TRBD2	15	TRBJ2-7	TGCAGTGCTAGAGACCCCGGACTAGTTTCCTACGAGCAGTACTTC	CSARDPGLVSYEQYF
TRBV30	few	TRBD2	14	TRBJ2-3	TGTGCCTGGAGGGGGCTAGCGGCCACAGATACGCAGTATTTT	CAWRGLAATDTQYF
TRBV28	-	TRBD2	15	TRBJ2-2	TGTGCCGCATCTCTAGCGGGAGCGTTGACCGGGGAGCTGTTTTTT	CAASLAGALTGELFF
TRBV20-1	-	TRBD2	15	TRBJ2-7	TGCAGTGCTAACTCACGACTAGCGGGAGGGTACGAGCAGTACTTC	CSANSRLAGGYEQYF
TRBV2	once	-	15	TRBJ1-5	TGTGCCAGCAGGGCAAGCCGGGACGGATATCAGCCCCAGCATTTT	CASRASRDGYQPQHF
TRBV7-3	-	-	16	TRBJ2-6	TGTGCCAGCAGCTCCCCGGGGCAGGCTGGGGCCAACGTCCTGACTTTC	CASSSPGQAGANVLTF
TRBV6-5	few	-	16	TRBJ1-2	TGTGCCAGCAGTTACGACCACAGGGCTGCTAACTATGGCTACACCTTC	CASSYDHRAANYGYTF
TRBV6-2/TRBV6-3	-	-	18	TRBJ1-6	TGTGCCAGCAGACCCGAAAACGGGAGGAGCTCCTATAATTCACCCCTCCACTTT	CASRPENGRSSYNSPLHF
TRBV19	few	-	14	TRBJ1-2	TGTGCCAGTACCGAAGACATCTCTAACTATGGCTACACCTTC	CASTEDISNYGYTF
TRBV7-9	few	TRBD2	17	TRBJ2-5	TGTGCCAGCAGCTTATTTGGGCTAGCGGGAGGTCGGGAGACCCAGTACTTC	CASSLFGLAGGRETQYF
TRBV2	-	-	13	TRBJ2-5	TGTGCCAGCAGCCAGCTGTACCAAGAGACCCAGTACTTC	CASSQLYQETQYF
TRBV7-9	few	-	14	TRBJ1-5	TGTGCCAGCAGCAGAGAGGGGAGCAATCAGCCCCAGCATTTT	CASSREGSNQPQHF
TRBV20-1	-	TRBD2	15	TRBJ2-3	TGCAGTGCTCGCGTCCCGGGACTAGTGCCAGATACGCAGTATTTT	CSARVPGLVPDTQYF
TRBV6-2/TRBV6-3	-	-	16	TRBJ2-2	TGTGCCAGCAACCGACTGGCCATGGGGAACACCGGGGAGCTGTTTTTT	CASNRLAMGNTGELFF
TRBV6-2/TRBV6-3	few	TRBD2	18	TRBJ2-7	TGTGCCAGCAGCCATATAGACTCGATAGCGGGTAACCCCTACGAGCAGTACTTC	CASSHIDSIAGNPYEQYF
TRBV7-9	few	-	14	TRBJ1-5	TGTGCCAGCAGCTCACAGGGTCGCAATCAGCCCCAGCATTTT	CASSSQGRNQPQHF
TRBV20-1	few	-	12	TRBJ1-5	TGCAGTGCTAGTGGGGACATGACACCCCAGCATTTT	CSASGDMTPQHF
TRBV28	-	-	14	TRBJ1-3	TGTGCCAGCAGTTTGGGGGACCCTGGAAACACCATATATTTT	CASSLGDPGNTIYF
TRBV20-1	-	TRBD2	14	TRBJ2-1	TGCAGTGCCCGCGGGAGGGGGACTTACAATGAGCAGTTCTTC	CSARGRGTYNEQFF
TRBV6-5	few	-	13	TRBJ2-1	TGTGCCAGCAGTTACTCAACAAACAATGAGCAGTTCTTC	CASSYSTNNEQFF
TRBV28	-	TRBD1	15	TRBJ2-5	TGTGCCAGACACTTGAACCGGGACAGGGATCAGACCCAGTACTTC	CARHLNRDRDQTQYF
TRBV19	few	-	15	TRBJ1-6	TGTGCCAGTAGTATAGGAGGGACTGGAAATTCACCCCTCCACTTT	CASSIGGTGNSPLHF
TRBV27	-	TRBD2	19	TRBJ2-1	TGTGCCAGCAGTTCGAGAAATAACTGGGGCGGGAGCTCCTACAATGAGCAGTTCTTC	CASSSRNNWGGSSYNEQFF
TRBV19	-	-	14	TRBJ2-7	TGTGCCAGTAGTATTCAGTCGGGCACCTACGAGCAGTACTTC	CASSIQSGTYEQYF
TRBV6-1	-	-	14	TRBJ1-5	TGTGCCAGCAGTGCAGGGGCGAATAATCAGCCCCAGCATTTT	CASSAGANNQPQHF
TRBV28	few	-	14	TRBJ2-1	TGTGCCAGCAGTCGACCCCGGGGTTACGGGGAGCAGTTCTTC	CASSRPRGYGEQFF
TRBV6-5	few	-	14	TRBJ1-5	TGTGCCAGCAGTTCCGGTCAGGGCAATCAGCCCCAGCATTTT	CASSSGQGNQPQHF
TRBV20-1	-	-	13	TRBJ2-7	TGCAGTGCTAGAGTACCGGTTTTAGCCGAGCAGTACTTC	CSARVPVLAEQYF
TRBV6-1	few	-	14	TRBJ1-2	TGTGCCAGCAGAGCGACGGGGGCGGGGTATGGCTACACCTTC	CASRATGAGYGYTF
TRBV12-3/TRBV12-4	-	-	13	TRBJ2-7	TGTGCCAGCAGTTTCCAGACGGCTAACGAGCAGTACTTC	CASSFQTANEQYF
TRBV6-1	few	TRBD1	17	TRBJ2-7	TGTGCCAGCAGGTTGTCCGGGACAGGGCTACCCTCCTACGAGCAGTACTTC	CASRLSGTGLPSYEQYF
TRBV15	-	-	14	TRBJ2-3	TGTGCCACCACCCTTACAGGGATTTCAGATACGCAGTATTTT	CATTLTGISDTQYF